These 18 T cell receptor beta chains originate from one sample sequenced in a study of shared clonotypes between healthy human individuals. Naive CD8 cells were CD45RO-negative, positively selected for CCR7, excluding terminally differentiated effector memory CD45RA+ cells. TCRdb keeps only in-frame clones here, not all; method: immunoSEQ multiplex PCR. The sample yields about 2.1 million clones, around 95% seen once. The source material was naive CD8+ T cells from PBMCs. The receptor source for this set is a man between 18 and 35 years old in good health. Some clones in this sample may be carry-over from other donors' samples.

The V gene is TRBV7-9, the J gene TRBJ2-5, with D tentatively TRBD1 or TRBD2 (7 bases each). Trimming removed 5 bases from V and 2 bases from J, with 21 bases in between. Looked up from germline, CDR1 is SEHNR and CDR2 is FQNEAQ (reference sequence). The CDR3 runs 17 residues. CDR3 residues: CASSPGGASGGQETQYF. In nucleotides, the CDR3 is TGTGCCAGCAGCCCAGGGGGGGCTAGCGGAGGACAAGAGACCCAGTACTTC.

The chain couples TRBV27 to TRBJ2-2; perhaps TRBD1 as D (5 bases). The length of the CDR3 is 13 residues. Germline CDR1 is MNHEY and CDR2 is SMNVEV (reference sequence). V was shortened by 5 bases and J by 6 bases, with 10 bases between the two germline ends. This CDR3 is CASSPSGPGELFF. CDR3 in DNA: TGTGCCAGCAGTCCCTCAGGGCCCGGGGAGCTGTTTTTT.

The DNA of the CDR3 is TGTGCCAGCAGCTTAATAACCTCGGACCGGAAGAACAATGAGCAGTTCTTC. The encoded protein is CASSLITSDRKNNEQFF. This chain uses TRBV11-2 with TRBJ2-1; D gene unclear. The CDR3 runs 17 residues. V was pared by 2 bases and J by 5 bases, with 19 bases between. Germline CDR1 and CDR2: SGHAT and FQNNGV.

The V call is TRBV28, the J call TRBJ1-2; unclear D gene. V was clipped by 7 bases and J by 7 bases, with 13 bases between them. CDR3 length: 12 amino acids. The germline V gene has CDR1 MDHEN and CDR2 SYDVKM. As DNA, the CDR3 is TGTGCCAGCATTTGGGGTGGCCCTGGCTACACCTTC. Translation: CASIWGGPGYTF.

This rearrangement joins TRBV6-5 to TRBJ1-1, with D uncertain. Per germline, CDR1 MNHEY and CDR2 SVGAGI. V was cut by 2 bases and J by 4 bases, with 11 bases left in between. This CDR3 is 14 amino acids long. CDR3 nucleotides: TGTGCCAGCAGTTACAATCCGGGGTCCACTGAAGCTTTCTTT. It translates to CASSYNPGSTEAFF.

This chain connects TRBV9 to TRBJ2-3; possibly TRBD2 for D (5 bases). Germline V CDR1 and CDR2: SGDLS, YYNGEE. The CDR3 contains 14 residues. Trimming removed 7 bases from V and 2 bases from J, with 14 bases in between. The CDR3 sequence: CASQTGTHTDTQYF. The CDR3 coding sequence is TGTGCCAGCCAAACGGGAACCCACACAGATACGCAGTATTTT. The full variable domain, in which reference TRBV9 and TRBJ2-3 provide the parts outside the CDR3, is DSGVTQTPKHLITATGQRVTLRCSPRSGDLSVYWYQQSLDQGLQFLIQYYNGEERAKGNILERFSAQQFPDLHSELNLSSLELGDSALYFCASQTGTHTDTQYFGPGTRLTVL.

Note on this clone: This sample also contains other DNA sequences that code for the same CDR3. CDR3 sequence (DNA): TGTGCCAGCAGTTTAAGGGGGCCACTCACTGAAGCTTTCTTT. Its translation is CASSLRGPLTEAFF. The J gene is TRBJ1-1, the V gene TRBV27, with 7 bases matching TRBD1. The germline CDR1 and CDR2 sequences are MNHEY and SMNVEV (reference sequence). The CDR3 spans 14 residues. J gave up 4 bases and V 2 bases, and 4 bases lay outside the gene matches.

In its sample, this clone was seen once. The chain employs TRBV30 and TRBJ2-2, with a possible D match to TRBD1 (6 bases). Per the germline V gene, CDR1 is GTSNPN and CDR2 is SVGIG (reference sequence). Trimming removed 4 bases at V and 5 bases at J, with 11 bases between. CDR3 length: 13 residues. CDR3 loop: CAWNPGVTGELFF. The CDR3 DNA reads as TGTGCCTGGAATCCAGGGGTGACCGGGGAGCTGTTTTTT.

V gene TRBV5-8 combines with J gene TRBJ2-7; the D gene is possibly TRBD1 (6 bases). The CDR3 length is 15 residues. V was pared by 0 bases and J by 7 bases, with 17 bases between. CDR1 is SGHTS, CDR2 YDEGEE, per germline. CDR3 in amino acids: CASSLEQGRQWEQYF. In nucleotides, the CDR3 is TGTGCCAGCAGCTTGGAACAGGGCCGGCAGTGGGAGCAGTACTTC.

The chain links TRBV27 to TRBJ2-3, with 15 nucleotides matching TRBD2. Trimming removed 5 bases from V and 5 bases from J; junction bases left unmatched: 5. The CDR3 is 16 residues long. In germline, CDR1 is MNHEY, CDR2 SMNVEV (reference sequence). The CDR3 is CASSVGTSGRRDTQYF. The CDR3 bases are TGTGCCAGCAGTGTCGGGACTAGCGGGAGGAGAGATACGCAGTATTTT.

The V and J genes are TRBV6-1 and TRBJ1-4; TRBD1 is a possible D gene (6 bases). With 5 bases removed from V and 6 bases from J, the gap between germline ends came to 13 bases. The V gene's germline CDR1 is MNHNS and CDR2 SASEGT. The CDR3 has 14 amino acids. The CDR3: CASSRGGEDEKLFF. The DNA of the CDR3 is TGTGCCAGCAGTCGAGGGGGGGAGGATGAAAAACTGTTTTTT.

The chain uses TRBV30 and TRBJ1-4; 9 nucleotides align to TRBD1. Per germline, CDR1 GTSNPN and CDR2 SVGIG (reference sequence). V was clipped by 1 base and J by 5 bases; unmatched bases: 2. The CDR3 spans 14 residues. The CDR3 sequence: CAWSGGTGNEKLFF. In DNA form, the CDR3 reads TGTGCCTGGAGTGGGGGGACAGGGAATGAAAAACTGTTTTTT. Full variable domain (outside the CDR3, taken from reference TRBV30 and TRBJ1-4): SQTIHQWPATLVQPVGSPLSLECTVEGTSNPNLYWYRQAAGRGLQLLFYSVGIGQISSEVPQNLSASRPQDRQFILSSKKLLLSDSGFYLCAWSGGTGNEKLFFGSGTQLSVL.

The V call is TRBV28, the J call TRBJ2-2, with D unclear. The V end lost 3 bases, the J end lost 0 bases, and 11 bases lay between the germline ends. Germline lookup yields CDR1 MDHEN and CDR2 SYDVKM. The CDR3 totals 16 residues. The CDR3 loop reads CASSLILRSNTGELFF. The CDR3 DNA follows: TGTGCCAGCAGTTTGATCCTACGGTCGAACACCGGGGAGCTGTTTTTT.

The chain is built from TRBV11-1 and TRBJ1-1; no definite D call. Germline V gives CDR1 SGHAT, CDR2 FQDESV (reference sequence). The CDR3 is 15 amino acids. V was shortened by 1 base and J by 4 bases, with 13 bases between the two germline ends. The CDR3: CASSLEAGMGTEAFF. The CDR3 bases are TGTGCCAGCAGCTTAGAGGCCGGGATGGGCACTGAAGCTTTCTTT. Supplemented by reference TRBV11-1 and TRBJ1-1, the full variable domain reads EAEVAQSPRYKITEKSQAVAFWCDPISGHATLYWYRQILGQGPELLVQFQDESVVDDSQLPKDRFSAERLKGVDSTLKIQPAELGDSAMYLCASSLEAGMGTEAFFGQGTRLTVV.

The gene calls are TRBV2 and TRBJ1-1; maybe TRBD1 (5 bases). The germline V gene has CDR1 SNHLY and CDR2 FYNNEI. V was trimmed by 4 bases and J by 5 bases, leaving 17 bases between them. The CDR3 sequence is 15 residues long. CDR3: CASSAFQGWRTEAFF. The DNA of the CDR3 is TGTGCCAGCAGTGCGTTTCAGGGTTGGAGGACTGAAGCTTTCTTT. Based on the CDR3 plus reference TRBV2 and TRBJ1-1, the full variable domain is EPEVTQTPSHQVTQMGQEVILRCVPISNHLYFYWYRQILGQKVEFLVSFYNNEISEKSEIFDDQFSVERPDGSNFTLKIRSTKLEDSAMYFCASSAFQGWRTEAFFGQGTRLTVV.

CDR3 DNA sequence: TGTGCTAGTGGGCTAGAGATTGTAATCGGACTATCAGCGAACACCGGGGAGCTGTTTTTT. Protein sequence: CASGLEIVIGLSANTGELFF. The chain uses TRBV12-5 and TRBJ2-2; TRBD2 might be the D (6 bases). Germline CDR1 LGHNT, CDR2 FRNRAP. This CDR3 has 20 amino acids. The germline V and J ends were trimmed by 6 bases and 0 bases, with 26 bases remaining between them.

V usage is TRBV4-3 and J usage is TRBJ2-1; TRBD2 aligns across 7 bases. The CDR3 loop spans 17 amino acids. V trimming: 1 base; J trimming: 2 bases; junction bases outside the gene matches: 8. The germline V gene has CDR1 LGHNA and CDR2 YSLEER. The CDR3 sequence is CASSQAGGRETYNEQFF. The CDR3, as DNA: TGCGCCAGCAGCCAAGCTGGAGGGCGGGAGACCTACAATGAGCAGTTCTTC.

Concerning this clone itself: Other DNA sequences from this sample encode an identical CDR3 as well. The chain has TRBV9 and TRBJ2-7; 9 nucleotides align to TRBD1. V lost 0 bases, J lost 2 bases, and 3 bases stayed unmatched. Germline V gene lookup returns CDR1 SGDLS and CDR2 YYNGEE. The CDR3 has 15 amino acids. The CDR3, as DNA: TGTGCCAGCAGCGTAGGTGGGACAGGGACCTACGAGCAGTACTTC. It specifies CASSVGGTGTYEQYF.